This passage covers 9 T cell receptor beta chains from one sample sequenced in a study of shared clonotypes between healthy human individuals. The repertoire was sequenced with immunoSEQ multiplex PCR; TCRdb's copy has only in-frame clones and lacks some. Among some 1.1 million clones listed, approximately 77% were seen once. What was sequenced was memory CD4+ T cells from PBMCs. Subset given: CD45RA-negative fraction. The receptors originated from a man younger than 35 in good health. Some clones in this sample may be carry-over from other donors' samples.

This clone was detected only a few times. This chain uses TRBV5-1 with TRBJ2-1, with 12 bases aligning to TRBD2. After removal of 4 bases from V and 12 bases from J, the junction contained 14 bases not matched to a gene. Germline lookup yields CDR1 SGHRS and CDR2 YFSETQ. This CDR3 spans 16 amino acids. CDR3 sequence: CASSVLAGGTPGGQFF. CDR3 bases: TGCGCCAGCAGCGTACTAGCGGGAGGTACCCCTGGGGGGCAGTTCTTC.

The genes are TRBV28 and TRBJ1-2; the match to TRBD1 covers 9 bases. This CDR3 is built from 16 residues. V gave up 8 bases and J gave up 6 bases; unmatched junction bases: 16. The germline V gene has CDR1 MDHEN and CDR2 SYDVKM. Here the CDR3 reads CASLSSGQGNINGYTF. DNA for the CDR3: TGTGCCAGCCTATCCTCGGGACAGGGAAATATCAATGGCTACACCTTC.

Regarding this clone: The sample has other DNA sequences that encode this CDR3 too. The chain is built from TRBV5-1 and TRBJ1-4, with D possibly being TRBD1 (5 bases). This CDR3 is 14 amino acids long. CDR1 and CDR2 (germline): SGHRS, YFSETQ. Trimming took 0 bases from V and 3 from J, leaving 6 bases between them. CDR3 sequence reads: CASSLGQSNEKLFF. The CDR3 DNA is TGCGCCAGCAGCTTGGGACAGTCTAATGAAAAACTGTTTTTT.

V gene TRBV19 combines with J gene TRBJ2-3; 8 positions agree with TRBD1. V lost 8 bases, J lost 0 bases, and 13 bases stayed unmatched. CDR3 length: 17 amino acids. The germline V gene encodes CDR1 LNHDA and CDR2 SQIVND (reference sequence). CDR3 DNA: TGTGCCAGTCGATCCCAGGGGGCGGGATGGAGCACAGATACGCAGTATTTT. Translated: CASRSQGAGWSTDTQYF.

A note on this clone: The sample carries other DNA sequences with the same CDR3. The rearrangement links TRBV5-6 to TRBJ2-7; D is tentatively TRBD1 or TRBD2 (6 bases each). Trimming left V 0 bases short and J 3 bases short, with 10 bases between. This CDR3 contains 14 residues. CDR1 is SGHDT and CDR2 is YYEEEE in the germline V gene. This CDR3 reads CASSLVGGGYEQYF. CDR3 coding DNA: TGTGCCAGCAGCTTGGTTGGAGGGGGCTACGAGCAGTACTTC.

A word on this clone: This likely comes from a read error, as the CDR3 has no conserved phenylalanine or tryptophan at its end. This rearrangement joins TRBV6-6 to TRBJ2-2; possibly TRBD1 for D (6 bases). The V end was cut by 6 bases, the J end by 3 bases, with 11 bases between. This CDR3 is built from 14 residues. Germline V gene data show CDR1 as MNHNY and CDR2 as SVGAGI (reference sequence). The CDR3 loop reads CASRPGADTGELFL. Written as DNA, the CDR3 is TGTGCCAGCAGGCCAGGGGCGGACACCGGGGAGCTGTTTCTT.

This clone was found once. The rearrangement uses TRBV10-2 and TRBJ2-7; TRBD1 aligns across 9 bases. The germline gives CDR1 WSHSY, CDR2 SAAADI. CDR3 length: 14 residues. J lost 1 base, V lost 6 bases, and 4 bases had no gene match. Here the CDR3 reads CASRATGGSYEQYF. The CDR3, as DNA: TGCGCCAGCAGAGCGACAGGGGGATCCTACGAGCAGTACTTC.

Notes on this clone: Other DNA sequences within the sample encode an identical CDR3. The rearrangement uses TRBV7-6 and TRBJ1-1; possible D gene TRBD1, 5 bases. V was cut by 0 bases and J by 1 base, with 6 bases left in between. CDR1 SGHVS and CDR2 FNYEAQ come from the germline V gene. The CDR3 covers 14 residues. CDR3 sequence: CASSLAGGNTEAFF. CDR3 DNA: TGTGCCAGCAGCTTAGCGGGGGGGAACACTGAAGCTTTCTTT. Looking up the rest from reference TRBV7-6 and TRBJ1-1 gives the full variable domain: GAGVSQSPRYKVTKRGQDVALRCDPISGHVSLYWYRQALGQGPEFLTYFNYEAQQDKSGLPNDRFSAERPEGSISTLTIQRTEQRDSAMYRCASSLAGGNTEAFFGQGTRLTVV.

The J gene is TRBJ2-5, the V gene TRBV5-1; D is ambiguous. Trimming removed 0 bases from V and 3 bases from J, with 15 bases in between. This CDR3 has 16 residues. CDR1 SGHRS and CDR2 YFSETQ come from the germline V gene. CDR3 nucleotide sequence: TGCGCCAGCAGCTTGGGGACCCTTATTTACGAAGAGACCCAGTACTTC. It is translated as CASSLGTLIYEETQYF. Using reference TRBV5-1 and TRBJ2-5 for the parts outside the CDR3, the full variable domain is KAGVTQTPRYLIKTRGQQVTLSCSPISGHRSVSWYQQTPGQGLQFLFEYFSETQRNKGNFPGRFSGRQFSNSRSEMNVSTLELGDSALYLCASSLGTLIYEETQYFGPGTRLLVL.